The sequence of this TCR beta chain was determined in a study of T cell changes during pregnancy in multiple sclerosis. This clone came up once. Other DNA sequences in the sample encode the same CDR3. The germline gives CDR1 MNHNY, CDR2 SVGAGI (reference sequence). CDR3 length: 14 amino acids. The V and J ends lost 5 bases and 4 bases, in that order; junction bases with no gene match: 6. Using immunoSEQ multiplex PCR, the repertoire was profiled, and TCRdb retains in-frame clones only, with some absent. The data show roughly 30,000 clones, with just over 90% seen just once and about 0.41% held by the top ten.

This TCR was recovered from a female donor with multiple sclerosis, enrolled in a pregnancy study. J is TRBJ2-5 and V is TRBV6-6, with TRBD1 matching over 8 bases. The material sequenced was CD4+ T cells from peripheral blood mononuclear cells, taken in the second trimester of pregnancy. CDR3 nucleotides: TGTGCCAGCAGTCGGACAGGGCGCCGAGAGACCCAGTACTTC. Protein: CASSRTGRRETQYF.